Listed below are T cell receptor beta chains from one sample, sequenced in a study of cytomegalovirus exposure and HLA in healthy donors. TCRdb's copy holds only in-frame clones and misses some; the assay was immunoSEQ multiplex PCR. The table includes roughly 180,000 clones, roughly 84% detected once. The specimen sequenced was PBMCs. These receptors were obtained from a boy younger than 18 in good health and CMV-seronegative. CDR3s include the opening cysteine and the closing phenylalanine or tryptophan. The D gene is left open where the match is weak. Expanded clones get a size class; other rows say once, few or many, or leave the size out.

clone_size: NA; v_call: TRBV2; j_call: TRBJ2-7; d_call: TRBD1; cdr3_aa: CASRTGSSYEQYF; cdr3_nt: TGTGCCAGTAGGACAGGGAGCTCCTACGAGCAGTACTTC
clone_size: NA; v_call: TRBV5-1; j_call: TRBJ1-2; d_call: NA; cdr3_aa: CASSSAGEYGYTF; cdr3_nt: TGCGCCAGCAGCTCGGCAGGGGAATATGGCTACACCTTC
clone_size: NA; v_call: TRBV30; j_call: TRBJ2-3; d_call: TRBD2; cdr3_aa: CAWTSGTTSTDTQYF; cdr3_nt: TGTGCCTGGACTAGCGGGACTACTAGCACAGATACGCAGTATTTT
clone_size: NA; v_call: TRBV6-1; j_call: TRBJ2-3; d_call: TRBD2; cdr3_aa: CASRKREGLKDTQYF; cdr3_nt: TGTGCCAGCAGAAAGCGGGAGGGCCTAAAAGATACGCAGTATTTT
clone_size: NA; v_call: TRBV5-1; j_call: TRBJ1-1; d_call: NA; cdr3_aa: CASSLDVQPNTEAFF; cdr3_nt: TGCGCCAGCAGCTTGGACGTACAGCCGAACACTGAAGCTTTCTTT
clone_size: once; v_call: TRBV19; j_call: TRBJ2-1; d_call: NA; cdr3_aa: CASRASVGDLAFNEQFF; cdr3_nt: TGTGCCAGTAGGGCTTCTGTGGGGGACTTAGCGTTCAATGAGCAGTTCTTC
clone_size: NA; v_call: TRBV9; j_call: TRBJ1-2; d_call: TRBD1; cdr3_aa: CASSAPAGTGDNGYTF; cdr3_nt: TGTGCCAGCAGCGCCCCGGCCGGGACAGGGGATAATGGCTACACCTTC
clone_size: NA; v_call: TRBV6-5; j_call: TRBJ1-5; d_call: NA; cdr3_aa: CASSSGDSNQPQHF; cdr3_nt: TGTGCCAGCAGCTCCGGGGATAGCAATCAGCCCCAGCATTTT
clone_size: NA; v_call: TRBV5-1; j_call: TRBJ1-5; d_call: NA; cdr3_aa: CASSLGDRPNQPQHF; cdr3_nt: TGCGCCAGCAGCTTGGGAGACAGACCTAATCAGCCCCAGCATTTT
clone_size: NA; v_call: TRBV7-9; j_call: TRBJ2-7; d_call: TRBD1; cdr3_aa: CASSSQGDEQYF; cdr3_nt: TGTGCCAGCAGCTCACAGGGGGACGAGCAGTACTTC
clone_size: few; v_call: TRBV19; j_call: TRBJ2-7; d_call: NA; cdr3_aa: CASGTAVEQYF; cdr3_nt: TGTGCCAGTGGGACTGCCGTCGAGCAGTACTTC
clone_size: once; v_call: TRBV29-1; j_call: TRBJ2-3; d_call: NA; cdr3_aa: CSGLTDTDTQYF; cdr3_nt: TGCAGCGGACTAACAGACACAGATACGCAGTATTTT
clone_size: NA; v_call: TRBV9; j_call: TRBJ1-5; d_call: NA; cdr3_aa: CASSGADSNQPQHF; cdr3_nt: TGTGCCAGCAGCGGTGCGGATAGCAATCAGCCCCAGCATTTT